These 10 T cell receptor beta chains came from one sample sequenced in a study of T cells in Graves' hyperthyroidism and ophthalmopathy. From RNA transcripts, TCR beta CDR3 regions were amplified. Carried out on the TCR CDR3, a first-round RT-PCR used the HTBI primer set. TCRdb re-called the multiplex PCR reads through MiXCR, storing one row per CDR3 protein. Of roughly 510,000 distinct CDR3 sequences listed, 40% to 55% are singletons. The specimen sequenced was peripheral blood or thyroid tissue (not recorded which). These receptors all stem from an adult woman with Graves' disease, either hyperthyroidism or ophthalmopathy (not recorded which).

The rearrangement joins TRBV7-9 to TRBJ1-6; D unresolved. The CDR3 is made up of 12 amino acids. Germline loops: CDR1 SEHNR, CDR2 FQNEAQ (reference sequence). Trimming took off 2 bases at V and 10 bases at J, with 6 bases between the two ends. The CDR3 here is CASSLISSPLHF. CDR3 bases: TGTGCCAGCAGCTTAATCAGCTCACCCCTCCACTTT. Full variable domain (missing parts from reference TRBV7-9 and TRBJ1-6): DTGVSQNPRHKITKRGQNVTFRCDPISEHNRLYWYRQTLGQGPEFLTYFQNEAQLEKSRLLSDRFSAERPKGSFSTLEIQRTEQGDSAMYLCASSLISSPLHFGNGTRLTVT.

As to this clonotype: A much bigger clone sits one base away, suggesting this may be a read error. The chain employs TRBV28 and TRBJ2-7; TRBD2 is a possible D gene (5 bases). CDR3 length: 13 amino acids. The V end lost 2 bases, the J end lost 3 bases, and 8 bases lay between the germline ends. Looked up from germline, CDR1 is MDHEN and CDR2 is SYDVKM. CDR3 amino acids: CASSLGLDYEQYF. DNA for the CDR3: TGTGCCAGCAGTTTAGGACTGGACTACGAGCAGTACTTC. Full variable domain (remainder filled in from reference TRBV28 and TRBJ2-7): DVKVTQSSRYLVKRTGEKVFLECVQDMDHENMFWYRQDPGLGLRLIYFSYDVKMKEKGDIPEGYSVSREKKERFSLILESASTNQTSMYLCASSLGLDYEQYFGPGTRLTVT.

The chain employs TRBV25-1 and TRBJ1-4, with unresolved D. The CDR3 loop spans 13 amino acids. The V gene's germline CDR1 is MGHDK and CDR2 SYGVNS. The germline V and J ends were trimmed by 2 bases and 7 bases, with 8 bases remaining between them. The DNA for the CDR3 is TGTGCCAGCAGTGAAGAATTGGTTGAAAAACTGTTTTTT. As protein: CASSEELVEKLFF. Variable domain in full (rest from reference TRBV25-1 and TRBJ1-4): EADIYQTPRYLVIGTGKKITLECSQTMGHDKMYWYQQDPGMELHLIHYSYGVNSTEKGDLSSESTVSRIRTEHFPLTLESARPSHTSQYLCASSEELVEKLFFGSGTQLSVL.

This chain uses TRBV4-2 with TRBJ2-7, with 7 bases that match TRBD1. The V gene end was trimmed by 3 bases and the J gene end by 5 bases; junction bases not matched to a gene: 7. The CDR3 covers 14 residues. Germline CDR1 and CDR2: LGHNA and YNFKEQ. CDR3 sequence (DNA): TGTGCCAGCAGCCACACTGACAGGGATGACGAGCAGTACTTC. Amino acids: CASSHTDRDDEQYF.

This chain links TRBV10-3 with TRBJ1-4, with D uncertain. CDR1 is ENHRY, CDR2 SYGVKD, per germline. Trimming cost V 7 bases and J 5 bases, with 14 bases left between them. CDR3 length equals 14 residues. For the CDR3, the DNA is TGTGCCATCAATGATAGCGGGAGAAATGAAAAACTGTTTTTT. This encodes CAINDSGRNEKLFF.

At least ten counts were recorded for this clonotype. V and J are TRBV7-2 and TRBJ2-5; D is undetermined. CDR3 length: 14 residues. The ends were cut back, 2 bases at V and 5 bases at J, with 12 bases in the middle. Germline assignment: CDR1 SGHTA and CDR2 FQGNSA. DNA for the CDR3: TGTGCCAGCAGCTTACAGGCTTTAGGGGAGACCCAGTACTTC. It encodes CASSLQALGETQYF.

The chain links TRBV10-3 to TRBJ2-5; 9 nucleotides agree with TRBD2. The CDR3 is 14 amino acids. The ends lost 5 bases at V and 5 bases at J; junction bases unmatched: 6. Germline CDR1 and CDR2: ENHRY and SYGVKD. The CDR3 here is CAISSGGGVETQYF. The CDR3 DNA sequence: TGTGCCATCAGTTCAGGCGGGGGGGTGGAGACCCAGTACTTC.

This clonotype has only one observation. At one end the junction does not follow the germline gene, possibly because of a read error. V and J are TRBV5-1 and TRBJ2-2, with D possibly matching TRBD2 (6 bases). This CDR3 contains 16 residues. The germline gives CDR1 SGHRS, CDR2 YFSETQ. CDR3 DNA: TGCGCCAGCAGCTTGGTGTCGACTAGTAACACCGGGGAGCTGCTTTTT. Its protein is CASSLVSTSNTGELLF.

J is TRBJ2-7 and V is TRBV2, with no clear D. V lost 6 bases to trimming and J lost 7 bases, with 16 bases between them. Germline CDR1 reads SNHLY; CDR2 reads FYNNEI. This CDR3 comprises 13 residues. The CDR3 sequence is CASRPGPNYEQYF. CDR3 sequence (DNA): TGTGCCAGCAGGCCGGGTCCCAATTATGAGCAGTACTTC.

The chain employs TRBV14 and TRBJ2-5; weak D call: TRBD1 (5 bases). Germline-derived CDR1 and CDR2 are SGHDN and FVKESK. CDR3 length: 13 amino acids. Trimming stripped 3 bases from V and 2 bases from J, with 7 bases between. CDR3 coding DNA: TGTGCCAGCAGCCACAGGGTACAAGAGACCCAGTACTTC. Translating gives CASSHRVQETQYF.